This is a list of T cell receptor beta chains from one sample in a study of control samples from healthy donors and cancer patients. Method: immunoSEQ multiplex PCR; TCRdb's copy keeps in-frame clones and lacks some. The profile shows 90,000 to 110,000 clones, 80% to 90% of them singletons. The sequencing sample was made of blood. These receptors all stem from a woman between 45 and 60 years old in good health. CDR3s include the opening cysteine and the closing phenylalanine or tryptophan.

V: TRBV6-2/TRBV6-3; J: TRBJ1-3; CDR3: CASSYYGSSGNTIYF
V: TRBV7-2; J: TRBJ2-2; CDR3: CASSSAGTSGTGELFF
V: TRBV2; J: TRBJ2-7; CDR3: CASGSLAGPYEQYF
V: TRBV11-3; J: TRBJ1-2; CDR3: CASSLGGEAGYTF
V: TRBV3-1/TRBV3-2; J: TRBJ1-1; CDR3: CASSNPTQNTEAFF
V: TRBV6-2/TRBV6-3; J: TRBJ2-1; CDR3: CASSYPMGEQFF
V: TRBV15; J: TRBJ1-1; CDR3: CATSRDSTAMNTEAFF
V: TRBV2; J: TRBJ2-7; CDR3: CASLLVDNSYEQYF
V: TRBV19; J: TRBJ1-2; CDR3: CASSRGEGGGYTF
V: TRBV11-3; J: TRBJ2-5; CDR3: CASSLSGLQETQYF
V: TRBV12-3/TRBV12-4; J: TRBJ1-1; CDR3: CASSFQGSTEAFF
V: TRBV11-2; J: TRBJ2-3; CDR3: CASSLVRSSTDTQYF
V: TRBV11-3; J: TRBJ2-1; CDR3: CASSAARNEQFF
V: TRBV3-1/TRBV3-2; J: TRBJ2-7; CDR3: CASSQDWAEGLRNEQYF
V: TRBV28; J: TRBJ2-5; CDR3: CASSPSRVETQYF
V: TRBV19; J: TRBJ1-1; CDR3: CASRVYRGEYEEAFF
V: TRBV19; J: TRBJ2-3; CDR3: CASSILPAGTHTQYF
V: TRBV27; J: TRBJ1-4; CDR3: CASSLSEKLFF
V: TRBV6-5; J: TRBJ1-5; CDR3: CASEVGGSQPQHF
V: TRBV4-3; J: TRBJ2-3; CDR3: CASSRGQGVTDTQYF
V: TRBV28; J: TRBJ2-1; CDR3: CASIPPGRSYNEQFF
V: TRBV24-1; J: TRBJ2-3; CDR3: CATSDSTRGFTDTQYF
V: TRBV7-6; J: TRBJ1-4; CDR3: CASSLGGGASEKLFF
V: TRBV25-1; J: TRBJ2-1; CDR3: CASSTALGTKYNEQFF
V: TRBV28; J: TRBJ2-7; CDR3: CASSSTRQGPAYEQYF
V: TRBV6-5; J: TRBJ1-1; CDR3: CAASDWRNTEAFF
V: TRBV5-1; J: TRBJ1-1; CDR3: CASSLGTGEQLWAFF
V: TRBV7-2; J: TRBJ1-2; CDR3: CASSRGQGPTYGYTF
V: TRBV28; J: TRBJ2-7; CDR3: CASSLQGKYEQYF
V: TRBV15; J: TRBJ2-5; CDR3: CATSRVAGGGLETQYF
V: TRBV28; J: TRBJ2-1; CDR3: CASRSQGPFGNEQFF
V: TRBV4-2; J: TRBJ2-4; CDR3: CASSQPDRGGLDIQYF
V: TRBV18; J: TRBJ2-1; CDR3: CASSPNGNSYNEQFF
V: TRBV5-6; J: TRBJ2-3; CDR3: CASSLKIAGGYTDTQYF
V: TRBV10-3; J: TRBJ2-4; CDR3: CAISFGSRAWDIQYF
V: TRBV6-2/TRBV6-3; J: TRBJ1-2; CDR3: CASSLGIGYGYTF
V: TRBV30; J: TRBJ1-2; CDR3: CAWTPGHGYTF
V: TRBV9; J: TRBJ2-3; CDR3: CASSAGQGPDTQYF
V: TRBV19; J: TRBJ1-1; CDR3: CASSMAGATEAFF
V: TRBV29-1; J: TRBJ2-7; CDR3: CSVSPSGDIYEQYF
V: TRBV7-2; J: TRBJ2-5; CDR3: CASSPPSETQYF
V: TRBV24-1; J: TRBJ2-3; CDR3: CATSDPPPDTQYF
V: TRBV6-5; J: TRBJ1-6; CDR3: CASVEGQNSPLHF
V: TRBV2; J: TRBJ1-2; CDR3: CASSGGQGNYGYTF
V: TRBV6-5; J: TRBJ2-3; CDR3: CATRSTSGATDTQYF
V: TRBV7-2; J: TRBJ2-7; CDR3: CASSLRWGQGFHEQYF
V: TRBV5-6; J: TRBJ2-7; CDR3: CASSFPGGNYEQYF
V: TRBV5-6; J: TRBJ1-4; CDR3: CASSLIGGSNEKLFF
V: TRBV7-3; J: TRBJ2-1; CDR3: CASSLLRGRAQEQFF
V: TRBV18; J: TRBJ1-5; CDR3: CASSPQGAVSNQPQHF
V: TRBV20-1; J: TRBJ2-2; CDR3: CSASPVYGGELFF
V: TRBV5-5; J: TRBJ1-3; CDR3: CASSLVHTDRVAGNTIYF
V: TRBV24-1; J: TRBJ2-7; CDR3: CATSPMGQSEQYF
V: TRBV7-2; J: TRBJ2-5; CDR3: CASSSGLAGGQETQYF
V: TRBV18; J: TRBJ1-1; CDR3: CASSPQVVGNTEAFF